The 17 T cell receptor beta chains listed next were all sequenced from one sample in a study of T cell repertoires in cytomegalovirus infection. For these TCRs, the target antigens are not known. TCRdb fed the reads into MiXCR, producing one record per CDR3 protein. The table has 550,000 to 700,000 distinct CDR3 sequences, 40% seen once. Material: cultured PBMCs, obtained from culture after CMV antigen stimulation. All receptors come from a human donor in good health (CMV status not recorded). Some clones in this sample may be carry-over from other donors' samples.

This clonotype was seen a few times. The V and J genes are TRBV7-2 and TRBJ1-2; 11 positions agree with TRBD1. Per the germline V gene, CDR1 is SGHTA and CDR2 is FQGNSA. This CDR3 spans 14 amino acids. J gave up 7 bases and V 4 bases, and 5 bases lay outside the gene matches. In DNA form, the CDR3 reads TGTGCCAGCAGCTCTCGGACAGGGGGCGCTGGCTACACCTTC. Its protein is CASSSRTGGAGYTF.

The chain links TRBV5-4 to TRBJ2-7; D possibly corresponds to TRBD1 (6 bases). Trimming removed 3 bases from V and 0 bases from J, with 19 bases in between. This CDR3 is 17 amino acids long. Germline values: CDR1 SGHNT, CDR2 YYREEE (reference sequence). In DNA form, the CDR3 reads TGTGCCAGCAGCTCCGACAGGACCCTTTTGTACTCCTACGAGCAGTACTTC. Translation: CASSSDRTLLYSYEQYF.

The chain is built from TRBV20-1 and TRBJ2-7, with D possibly TRBD1 on 6 matching bases. The V end lost 3 bases, the J end lost 2 bases, and 11 bases lay between the germline ends. Germline CDR1 reads DFQATT; CDR2 reads SNEGSKA (reference sequence). This CDR3 is 13 amino acids long. The CDR3 is CSASGDTPYEQYF. The CDR3 nucleotides read TGCAGTGCTAGCGGGGACACACCCTACGAGCAGTACTTC.

The V gene is TRBV18, the J gene TRBJ1-1, with TRBD1 identical over 10 bases. This CDR3 has 15 residues. Trimming cost V 2 bases and J 6 bases; bases outside gene matches: 6. The V gene's germline CDR1 is KGHSH and CDR2 LQKENI. CDR3 coding DNA: TGTGCCAGCTCACCATGGGACAGGGGAGGACCTGAAGCTTTCTTT. Translated, it gives CASSPWDRGGPEAFF.

V is TRBV7-6 and J is TRBJ2-1, with 9 positions matching TRBD2. V shed 6 bases and J 13 bases; nucleotides not matched to a gene: 10. This CDR3 is 13 amino acids long. Germline CDR1 SGHVS, CDR2 FNYEAQ. CDR3 coding DNA: TGTGCCAGCAGACCCAGGACTAGCGACCTACAGTTCTTC. Protein: CASRPRTSDLQFF.

This clonotype has more than one count but fewer than ten. The rearrangement links TRBV6-2 or TRBV6-3 to TRBJ1-5, with unresolved D. Trimming shortened V by 7 bases and J by 2 bases, and 15 bases separated the two germline ends. Germline CDR1 is MNHEY and CDR2 is SVGEGT. CDR3 length: 15 amino acids. CDR3 coding DNA: TGTGCCAGCACCCACGGCAGGTTCCGCAATCAGCCCCAGCATTTT. This encodes CASTHGRFRNQPQHF.

This clonotype was counted between two and nine times. The J gene is TRBJ2-2, the V gene TRBV6-2 or TRBV6-3; 11 positions agree with TRBD2. The germline CDR1 and CDR2 sequences are MNHEY and SVGEGT. J gave up 7 bases and V 2 bases, and 18 bases lay outside the gene matches. The CDR3 totals 20 residues. CDR3 in amino acids: CASSYRGPSGRPTSNGELFF. The DNA of the CDR3 is TGTGCCAGCAGTTACCGTGGGCCTAGCGGGAGGCCTACCTCCAACGGGGAGCTGTTTTTT.

This clonotype occurred a few times. This sequence joins TRBV20-1 and TRBJ1-1, with 10 bases aligning to TRBD1. The trim removed 5 bases at V and 4 bases at J, leaving 10 bases unmatched. Germline V CDR1 and CDR2: DFQATT, SNEGSKA (reference sequence). This CDR3 has 15 amino acids. CDR3 protein: CSAQTGGGSGTEAFF. Here the CDR3 DNA reads TGCAGTGCTCAGACAGGGGGCGGGTCAGGCACTGAAGCTTTCTTT.

This clonotype was seen ten or more times. V is TRBV27 and J is TRBJ2-1, with TRBD2 as a possible D gene (5 bases). CDR1 is MNHEY, CDR2 SMNVEV, per germline (reference sequence). The CDR3 loop spans 13 amino acids. The germline V and J ends were trimmed by 7 bases and 4 bases, with 11 bases remaining between them. Written as DNA, the CDR3 is TGTGCCAGCACCCAACCGGGGTACAATGAGCAGTTCTTC. Its translation: CASTQPGYNEQFF.

A few counts support this clonotype. J is TRBJ2-7 and V is TRBV7-9; D not resolved. CDR1 and CDR2 from the germline V gene are SEHNR and FQNEAQ (reference sequence). Trimming removed 4 bases from V and 0 bases from J, with 16 bases in between. This CDR3 is built from 16 residues. CDR3 protein: CASSSYQNKGSYEQYF. DNA of the CDR3: TGTGCCAGCAGCTCCTACCAAAATAAGGGCTCCTACGAGCAGTACTTC.

The table lists this clonotype with a few counts. The chain links TRBV19 to TRBJ1-1, with 10 nucleotides matching TRBD1. The germline V gene encodes CDR1 LNHDA and CDR2 SQIVND (reference sequence). The CDR3 spans 15 residues. After removal of 4 bases from V and 4 bases from J, the junction contained 6 bases not matched to a gene. This CDR3 is CASSSLGQGPTEAFF. The DNA for the CDR3 is TGTGCCAGTAGTAGCCTGGGACAGGGGCCCACTGAAGCTTTCTTT.

The chain links TRBV27 to TRBJ2-7; no firm D call. The CDR3 has 14 amino acids. Germline CDR1 MNHEY, CDR2 SMNVEV (reference sequence). V was cut by 6 bases and J by 4 bases, with 16 bases left in between. The CDR3 reads CASRRGLAGYEQYF. The CDR3 DNA sequence: TGTGCCAGCAGAAGAGGATTAGCCGGGTACGAGCAGTACTTC.

The J gene is TRBJ2-5, the V gene TRBV10-3; 8 bases map to TRBD2. This CDR3 spans 17 amino acids. After removal of 2 bases from V and 1 base from J, the junction contained 9 bases not matched to a gene. The germline CDR1 and CDR2 sequences are ENHRY and SYGVKD. The CDR3 here is CAISEGSAGVPQETQYF. The CDR3 DNA reads as TGTGCCATCAGTGAGGGATCAGCGGGAGTCCCCCAAGAGACCCAGTACTTC.

This rearrangement joins TRBV28 to TRBJ2-7; 11 bases agree with TRBD1. The V gene's germline CDR1 is MDHEN and CDR2 SYDVKM. This CDR3 has 14 residues. V dropped 8 bases and J dropped 3; count of bases not matched to a gene: 6. CDR3 loop: CASGVGTGGYEQYF. The CDR3 nucleotides are TGTGCCAGCGGTGTCGGGACAGGGGGCTACGAGCAGTACTTC.

This clonotype appeared a few times. This chain connects TRBV12-3 or TRBV12-4 to TRBJ2-5; a weak D match, TRBD2 (5 bases). V lost 3 bases to trimming and J lost 2 bases, with 13 bases between them. There are 15 residues in the CDR3. CDR3 residues: CASSFYGDRQETQYF. CDR3 sequence (DNA): TGTGCCAGCAGTTTTTACGGGGATCGGCAAGAGACCCAGTACTTC.

This clonotype showed up many times. This rearrangement joins TRBV7-8 to TRBJ2-1; 10 bases are shared with TRBD2. J lost 7 bases, V lost 2 bases, and 5 bases had no gene match. CDR1 SGHVS and CDR2 FQNEAQ come from the germline V gene. This CDR3 region has 15 residues. This CDR3 is CASSLRLAGENEQFF. The CDR3 region has the DNA TGTGCCAGCAGCTTAAGGCTAGCGGGGGAAAATGAGCAGTTCTTC.

The J gene is TRBJ1-6, the V gene TRBV19; 8 nucleotides line up with TRBD1. CDR3 size: 14 residues. V trimming: 7 bases; J trimming: 8 bases; junction bases outside the gene matches: 7. The germline gives CDR1 LNHDA, CDR2 SQIVND (reference sequence). The CDR3 is CASTRDRRYSPLHF. In nucleotides, the CDR3 is TGTGCCAGTACCCGGGACAGGAGATATTCACCCCTCCACTTT.